This T cell receptor (beta chain) derives from a study of T cells in Graves' hyperthyroidism and ophthalmopathy. To note about this clonotype: The antigen remains unidentified.

Amplified TCR beta CDR3 regions came from RNA transcripts. During a first-round RT-PCR of the TCR CDR3, the HTBI primer set was used. TCRdb called the multiplex PCR reads again in MiXCR, with one record for every CDR3 protein. The table lists some 560,000 distinct CDR3 sequences, about 15% of them singletons. Study-wide findings and caveats: A model of 13 V-J pairs discriminated ophthalmopathy from stable hyperthyroidism.

V shed 3 bases and J shed 1 base, with 4 bases lying between them. Germline loops: CDR1 DFQATT, CDR2 SNEGSKA (reference sequence). CDR3 length equals 11 residues. This clonotype originated in a woman aged 25-40 years with Graves' hyperthyroidism. This sequence joins TRBV20-1 and TRBJ2-7, with no clear D. Sequenced sample: blood. The CDR3 DNA follows: TGCAGTGCTAGGTTTTCCTACGAGCAGTACTTC. It yields the protein CSARFSYEQYF.